This TCR beta chain originates from a study of T cells after yellow fever vaccination (dated by TCRdb to about 2019). About the full investigation: The SMART-Seq v4 Ultra Low Input RNA kit was used to prepare libraries from fractions with low cell numbers. Bulk PBMC replicates and cell subsets were isolated from blood drawn at multiple timepoints before and after both primary and secondary immunization. To follow T-cell clones before and after both primary and booster YFV17D yellow fever vaccination, bulk TCR alpha and beta repertoires underwent longitudinal sequencing. The cohort comprised two healthy male donors, one aged 18 to 30 and one aged 30 to 40 years.

In its sample, this clonotype was seen a few times. Its target antigen remains unknown. Qualities for individual bases were not recorded, and no much larger clone is one base off. CDR1 and CDR2 are read off the germline V gene as SGHRS and YFSETQ. Clipping removes 4 bases from V and 2 bases from J, with 6 as the unmatched junction base count. The CDR3 sequence holds 16 residues, the cysteine and phenylalanine included. The entry retains the CDR3 DNA only, 48 bases that are in frame from base 1. Here is what the overall study found, with its caveats: After the booster, most of the clones that had expanded following primary vaccination were detected again (almost 98% of CD4 and 80% to 90% of CD8), which suggests that memory was broadly maintained. Computational filtering was needed because FACS-sorted repertoires could contain abundant contaminating clonotypes from the bulk population. The secondary T-cell response was found to be weaker but faster than the primary response, with a peak reached on day 5 rather than on day 15. Only a couple of donors were included in the study, so the extent to which the findings can be generalized is limited. A small fraction of clonotypes showed up in both the CD4 and CD8 compartments, probably as a result of convergent recombination.

This specimen's treatment or condition label, interpreted: live attenuated yellow fever vaccine strain. A standard Ficoll-Paque protocol was used to isolate PBMCs from peripheral blood. Dynabeads CD4 and CD8 positive selection kits were used to isolate the CD4 and CD8 T-cell fractions. RNA was extracted with TriZol from bulk PBMCs, CD4 and CD8 fractions, and dextramer-positive and dextramer-negative fractions. TCR cDNA was synthesized by 5'RACE template switching, through which a universal primer site and unique molecular identifiers were introduced. Priming of cDNA synthesis was performed from both the TCR alpha and TCR beta constant segments. Two PCR steps were used to amplify libraries, with sample barcodes and sequencing adapters being added in the second step. Libraries were sequenced on Illumina HiSeq 2500 (2x100 bp) or NovaSeq (2x150 bp). Regarding the original processing steps: MIGEC was used to demultiplex reads and collapse the reads into UMI consensus sequences, and MiXCR was used for V(D)J alignment. Clonotypes responding to the vaccine were identified with edgeR on replicate PBMC samples, with the criteria of FDR below 0.01 and a log2 fold change above 5 up to day 15. Each bulk clonotype was labeled CD4 or CD8 based on which sequenced repertoire, CD4 or CD8, contained the clonotype at higher abundance. TCRdb's own reprocessing of the public reads used fastp at Q25 and MiXCR and kept productive beta chains. Under each unique CDR3 protein, matching rows form one entry showing the most common genes and DNA. What appears here as the V and J calls and clone size reflects TCRdb's work, not the paper's. For this sample there are roughly 70,000 distinct CDR3 sequences; around 7.7% appear just once. Roughly two fifths of the sample is in the top ten clones.

The receptor comes from a man aged 30 to 39 who received the YFV17D yellow fever vaccine. The chain was built from TRBV5-1 and TRBJ1-4, with 9 junctional bases fitting TRBD1. The sample consisted of CD8+ T cells sorted from PBMCs, taken on the day of the yellow fever booster vaccination. The CDR3 corresponds to CASSRDRDITNEKLFF. The nucleotide sequence is TGCGCCAGCAGCCGGGACAGGGACATCACTAATGAAAAACTGTTTTTT.